The rows below give T cell receptor beta chains drawn from one sample of a study of CD8 T cells in Susac syndrome. Each CDR3 protein is one row after TCRdb ran MiXCR on the immunoSEQ multiplex PCR reads. This table holds 150,000 or so distinct CDR3 sequences, about 90% found once. The sample was CD4+ T cells from PBMCs. The receptors originated from a human donor in good health. CDR3s include the opening cysteine and the closing phenylalanine or tryptophan. Each record gives: D gene, clone size, V gene, J gene, CDR3 DNA, CDR3 protein. D genes are given only for firm matches. Some rows have no size entry. The others give once, few or many, or a class for an expanded clone.

d_call: NA; clone_size: NA; v_call: TRBV5-1; j_call: TRBJ2-5; cdr3_nt: TGCGCCAGCAGCGTGATTCAGGGTCAAGAGACCCAGTACTTC; cdr3_aa: CASSVIQGQETQYF
d_call: NA; clone_size: NA; v_call: TRBV6-2/TRBV6-3; j_call: TRBJ1-4; cdr3_nt: TGTGCCAGCAAGAGGGACCCTGCAACTAATGAAAAACTGTTTTTT; cdr3_aa: CASKRDPATNEKLFF
d_call: NA; clone_size: NA; v_call: TRBV5-1; j_call: TRBJ2-7; cdr3_nt: TGCGCCAGCAGAACGGGTGGATTCTACGAGCAGTACTTC; cdr3_aa: CASRTGGFYEQYF
d_call: TRBD2; clone_size: NA; v_call: TRBV28; j_call: TRBJ2-3; cdr3_nt: TGTGCCAGCAGTTTAGGGGGGCTAGCGGGAGCAACAGATACGCAGTATTTT; cdr3_aa: CASSLGGLAGATDTQYF
d_call: NA; clone_size: NA; v_call: TRBV30; j_call: TRBJ2-7; cdr3_nt: TGTGCCTGGAGAAAGGCAGTTGCCCCCTACGAGCAGTACTTC; cdr3_aa: CAWRKAVAPYEQYF
d_call: NA; clone_size: once; v_call: TRBV9; j_call: TRBJ1-1; cdr3_nt: TGTGCCAGCAGCGTAGGTATAGCCTTGAACACTGAAGCTTTCTTT; cdr3_aa: CASSVGIALNTEAFF
d_call: NA; clone_size: once; v_call: TRBV20-1; j_call: TRBJ2-6; cdr3_nt: TGCAGTGCTAGAGATATGGCTGGTTCTGGGGCCAACGTCCTGACTTTC; cdr3_aa: CSARDMAGSGANVLTF
d_call: TRBD2; clone_size: NA; v_call: TRBV7-2; j_call: TRBJ2-5; cdr3_nt: TGTGCCAGCAGCCGTGCAGCGGGGGGGGAGACCCAGTACTTC; cdr3_aa: CASSRAAGGETQYF
d_call: NA; clone_size: NA; v_call: TRBV9; j_call: TRBJ2-1; cdr3_nt: TGTGCCAGCAGCGTAGGAACAGGAACCGACTACAATGAGCAGTTCTTC; cdr3_aa: CASSVGTGTDYNEQFF
d_call: NA; clone_size: NA; v_call: TRBV27; j_call: TRBJ2-5; cdr3_nt: TGTGCCAGCAGTTATGATAGGGCAGGCGGCCAAGAGACCCAGTACTTC; cdr3_aa: CASSYDRAGGQETQYF
d_call: TRBD1; clone_size: NA; v_call: TRBV5-1; j_call: TRBJ2-7; cdr3_nt: TGCGCCAGCAGCTTGGGACAAACAGGGGACGAGCAGTACTTC; cdr3_aa: CASSLGQTGDEQYF
d_call: TRBD2; clone_size: NA; v_call: TRBV10-3; j_call: TRBJ2-7; cdr3_nt: TGTGCCGTCAGCCTGAGCGGGGCCTACGAGCAGTACTTC; cdr3_aa: CAVSLSGAYEQYF
d_call: NA; clone_size: NA; v_call: TRBV6-6; j_call: TRBJ2-1; cdr3_nt: TGTGCCAGCAGTTATTCTTTTGGATGGGGGGATAATGAGCAGTTCTTC; cdr3_aa: CASSYSFGWGDNEQFF
d_call: TRBD2; clone_size: NA; v_call: TRBV5-1; j_call: TRBJ2-5; cdr3_nt: TGCGCCAGCAGCTTGGTACTAGCGGGACAAGAGACCCAGTACTTC; cdr3_aa: CASSLVLAGQETQYF
d_call: NA; clone_size: NA; v_call: TRBV19; j_call: TRBJ2-5; cdr3_nt: TGTGCCAGTAGCCACTCACCCCACCATGCGGGTTACCAAGAGACCCAGTACTTC; cdr3_aa: CASSHSPHHAGYQETQYF
d_call: NA; clone_size: NA; v_call: TRBV18; j_call: TRBJ1-5; cdr3_nt: TGTGCCAGCTCACCCCTCGACAGTAATCAGCCCCAGCATTTT; cdr3_aa: CASSPLDSNQPQHF
d_call: NA; clone_size: NA; v_call: TRBV6-2/TRBV6-3; j_call: TRBJ1-5; cdr3_nt: TGTGCCAGCGGATGGACGGGTAATCAGCCCCAGCATTTT; cdr3_aa: CASGWTGNQPQHF
d_call: TRBD2; clone_size: NA; v_call: TRBV3-1; j_call: TRBJ2-3; cdr3_nt: TGTGCCAGCAGCCAAAGGATACCGGGACTAACTACAACCCCAGATACGCAGTATTTT; cdr3_aa: CASSQRIPGLTTTPDTQYF
d_call: TRBD1; clone_size: NA; v_call: TRBV7-2; j_call: TRBJ2-1; cdr3_nt: TGTGCCAGCAGCTGGAGGACAGGGGATGAGCAGTTCTTC; cdr3_aa: CASSWRTGDEQFF
d_call: TRBD2; clone_size: NA; v_call: TRBV7-2; j_call: TRBJ2-7; cdr3_nt: TGTGCCAGCAGTTGGGGACTAGATTACTACGAGCAGTACTTC; cdr3_aa: CASSWGLDYYEQYF
d_call: TRBD2; clone_size: NA; v_call: TRBV20-1; j_call: TRBJ2-1; cdr3_nt: TGCAGTGCTAGAGACCCAAACGGGGGGGCGTACAATGAGCAGTTCTTC; cdr3_aa: CSARDPNGGAYNEQFF
d_call: NA; clone_size: NA; v_call: TRBV6-2/TRBV6-3; j_call: TRBJ1-6; cdr3_nt: TGTGCCAGCAGTTACTTCAGCTCGCCCCTCCACTTT; cdr3_aa: CASSYFSSPLHF
d_call: NA; clone_size: NA; v_call: TRBV18; j_call: TRBJ1-3; cdr3_nt: TGTGCCAGCTCACCGGAGCCGGGACCGGGACCGCGGGGAAACACCATATATTTT; cdr3_aa: CASSPEPGPGPRGNTIYF
d_call: TRBD1; clone_size: NA; v_call: TRBV30; j_call: TRBJ2-6; cdr3_nt: TGTGCCTGGAGATTAGTTAGGGGGCTACCCCCCGGGGGGGCCAACGTCCTGACTTTC; cdr3_aa: CAWRLVRGLPPGGANVLTF
d_call: TRBD2; clone_size: NA; v_call: TRBV5-1; j_call: TRBJ2-7; cdr3_nt: TGCGCCAGCAGCTTGGGACTAGCGGGAGGGCGTACATACGAGCAGTACTTC; cdr3_aa: CASSLGLAGGRTYEQYF
d_call: TRBD2; clone_size: NA; v_call: TRBV4-1; j_call: TRBJ2-1; cdr3_nt: TGCGCCAGCAGCCAAGGGACAACTAGCGGGAGCCATGAGCAGTTCTTC; cdr3_aa: CASSQGTTSGSHEQFF
d_call: NA; clone_size: NA; v_call: TRBV6-1; j_call: TRBJ2-2; cdr3_nt: TGTGCCAGCACTCACCCGGGACAATCGACCGGGGAGCTGTTTTTT; cdr3_aa: CASTHPGQSTGELFF
d_call: NA; clone_size: NA; v_call: TRBV28; j_call: TRBJ2-7; cdr3_nt: TGTGCCAGCAGTCCTGTCGGGGCCCCCTACGAGCAGTACTTC; cdr3_aa: CASSPVGAPYEQYF
d_call: NA; clone_size: once; v_call: TRBV20-1; j_call: TRBJ2-7; cdr3_nt: TGCAGTGCTAGCGCGCCCGTGGCAGGGAGGTACGAGCAGTACTTC; cdr3_aa: CSASAPVAGRYEQYF
d_call: NA; clone_size: NA; v_call: TRBV12-3/TRBV12-4; j_call: TRBJ1-3; cdr3_nt: TGTGCCAGCACCCCCGTGAGCGGCGGGAACACCATATATTTT; cdr3_aa: CASTPVSGGNTIYF
d_call: NA; clone_size: NA; v_call: TRBV7-2; j_call: TRBJ1-3; cdr3_nt: TGTGCCAGCAGCTTCGGACAGAAGGGAAACACCATATATTTT; cdr3_aa: CASSFGQKGNTIYF
d_call: TRBD2; clone_size: NA; v_call: TRBV20-1; j_call: TRBJ2-3; cdr3_nt: TGCAGTGCTAGCGACGGGAGGGCGAGCACAGATACGCAGTATTTT; cdr3_aa: CSASDGRASTDTQYF
d_call: NA; clone_size: NA; v_call: TRBV4-3; j_call: TRBJ2-5; cdr3_nt: TGCGCCAGCAGCCAAGACGTAAAAGAGACCCAGTACTTC; cdr3_aa: CASSQDVKETQYF
d_call: NA; clone_size: NA; v_call: TRBV10-2; j_call: TRBJ2-3; cdr3_nt: TGCGCCAGCAGTGTCGGCAGGGGTTTCGTCACAGATACGCAGTATTTT; cdr3_aa: CASSVGRGFVTDTQYF
d_call: NA; clone_size: once; v_call: TRBV28; j_call: TRBJ1-2; cdr3_nt: TGTGCCAGCAGTTTCCGGAACTATGGCTACACCTTC; cdr3_aa: CASSFRNYGYTF
d_call: NA; clone_size: NA; v_call: TRBV20-1; j_call: TRBJ2-1; cdr3_nt: TGCAGTGCTAACGTCCGATACGACAATGAGCAGTTCTTC; cdr3_aa: CSANVRYDNEQFF
d_call: NA; clone_size: NA; v_call: TRBV3-1; j_call: TRBJ1-2; cdr3_nt: TGTGCCAGCAGCCTCCGGGACACCCTCTATGGCTACACCTTC; cdr3_aa: CASSLRDTLYGYTF
d_call: TRBD1; clone_size: once; v_call: TRBV6-5; j_call: TRBJ1-2; cdr3_nt: TGTGCCAGCAGTTACTCGAAACAGGGGGACTTTGGCTACACCTTC; cdr3_aa: CASSYSKQGDFGYTF
d_call: NA; clone_size: NA; v_call: TRBV11-2; j_call: TRBJ2-2; cdr3_nt: TGTGCCAGCAGCTCGGGACCGGAGAACACCGGGGAGCTGTTTTTT; cdr3_aa: CASSSGPENTGELFF
d_call: NA; clone_size: NA; v_call: TRBV19; j_call: TRBJ1-1; cdr3_nt: TGTGCCAGTAGTCCTCGGGACGGGGTGAACACTGAAGCTTTCTTT; cdr3_aa: CASSPRDGVNTEAFF
d_call: TRBD2; clone_size: once; v_call: TRBV6-2/TRBV6-3; j_call: TRBJ2-3; cdr3_nt: TGTGCCAGCAGCCCTACTCAGACTAGCGGGGTTACAGATACGCAGTATTTT; cdr3_aa: CASSPTQTSGVTDTQYF
d_call: NA; clone_size: NA; v_call: TRBV19; j_call: TRBJ2-7; cdr3_nt: TGTGCCAGTAGTGTGGGCCGACGAGGGGTCGGCTACGAGCAGTACTTC; cdr3_aa: CASSVGRRGVGYEQYF
d_call: NA; clone_size: NA; v_call: TRBV5-6; j_call: TRBJ2-2; cdr3_nt: TGTGCCAGCAGTTCTCCGGGTTTCAACACCGGGGAGCTGTTTTTT; cdr3_aa: CASSSPGFNTGELFF
d_call: NA; clone_size: NA; v_call: TRBV29-1; j_call: TRBJ1-3; cdr3_nt: TGCAGCGTTGAATATGCAGACGGCAACTCTGGAAACACCATATATTTT; cdr3_aa: CSVEYADGNSGNTIYF
d_call: NA; clone_size: few; v_call: TRBV4-1; j_call: TRBJ2-7; cdr3_nt: TGCGCCAGCAGCCCTCACTCCGAGGGCTACGAGCAGTACTTC; cdr3_aa: CASSPHSEGYEQYF